This TCR beta chain was profiled in a study of molecular identifiers for immune sequencing clone quantification. Study conclusions and caveats: For effector cells, clones above 20 RNA copies held over 97% of molecules; for naive cells, under 1%.

CDR3 length equals 18 residues. Deletions cut 0 bases from V and 0 bases from J, with 17 bases between. The V gene's germline CDR1 is MNHNS and CDR2 SASEGT. TCRdb re-analysed the PCR reads in MiXCR, keeping a single row per CDR3 protein. Seen here are approximately 550,000 distinct CDR3 sequences, 20% to 25% observed once, and the top ten hold approximately 0.84%. This clonotype occurred many times. Its antigen is unidentified. The sequenced material came from naive CD8+ T cells from blood, with Jurkat cell RNA spiked in. The subset denotes: FACS-sorted CD8+CD4-CCR7+CD45RA+ naive T cells. The source is a human donor in good health. Some libraries in this study had Jurkat cell RNA spiked in. V usage is TRBV6-1 and J usage is TRBJ1-1; D perhaps matches TRBD1 (5 bases). The CDR3 DNA follows: TGTGCCAGCAGTGAAGCTTTGTCACCGGGGCAGTTGAACACTGAAGCTTTCTTT. Amino acids: CASSEALSPGQLNTEAFF.